These 22 T cell receptor beta chains were sequenced from one sample in a study of T-cell reconstitution after alpha-beta-depleted transplantation in children. A library of TCRbeta sequences, prepared with unique molecular identifiers, was generated. TCRdb called the PCR reads again in MiXCR, with one record for every CDR3 protein. Of about 590,000 distinct CDR3 sequences in the sample, about an eighth are singletons; the top ten hold over 2%. The sequencing here drew on PBMCs, mostly from graft donor cells, taken 360 days after TCRalphabeta/CD19-depleted stem cell transplant. These receptors were obtained from a male patient younger than 18 who had a stem cell transplant for acute myeloid leukemia, so the T cells may come from the graft donor.

The chain recombines TRBV7-2 with TRBJ2-7, with D hard to call. Trimming pared 5 bases from V and 4 bases from J, leaving 12 bases between. The CDR3 is made up of 13 amino acids. CDR1 is SGHTA and CDR2 is FQGNSA in the germline V gene. Here the CDR3 reads CASSPWHFYEQYF. CDR3 bases: TGTGCCAGCAGCCCTTGGCACTTTTACGAGCAGTACTTC.

This chain connects TRBV4-2 to TRBJ1-6; TRBD1 aligns across 9 bases. V lost 4 bases and J lost 6; bases outside the gene matches: 4. The CDR3 totals 15 residues. Germline loops: CDR1 LGHNA, CDR2 YNFKEQ. The CDR3 here is CASSPGTGSNSPLHF. The CDR3 DNA follows: TGTGCCAGCAGCCCTGGGACAGGGTCTAATTCACCCCTCCACTTT.

This chain joins TRBV6-2 or TRBV6-3 and TRBJ2-1; tentative D call: TRBD2 (5 bases). The V gene lost 6 bases and the J gene lost 4 bases, with 13 bases spanning the gap. This CDR3 spans 14 amino acids. Germline V gene data show CDR1 as MNHEY and CDR2 as SVGEGT. CDR3 in DNA: TGTGCCAGCAGGGGTGCGGGTTTATACAATGAGCAGTTCTTC. Protein: CASRGAGLYNEQFF.

This clonotype was detected many times. The chain recombines TRBV2 with TRBJ2-2; 7 bases match TRBD1. CDR3 length equals 15 residues. In germline, CDR1 is SNHLY, CDR2 FYNNEI. J lost 4 bases, V lost 4 bases, and 6 bases had no gene match. CDR3 coding DNA: TGTGCCAGCAGTGTAACAGGGGTGATCACCGGGGAGCTGTTTTTT. Translated, it gives CASSVTGVITGELFF. The variable domain in full, completed from reference TRBV2 and TRBJ2-2, reads EPEVTQTPSHQVTQMGQEVILRCVPISNHLYFYWYRQILGQKVEFLVSFYNNEISEKSEIFDDQFSVERPDGSNFTLKIRSTKLEDSAMYFCASSVTGVITGELFFGEGSRLTVL.

J is TRBJ2-5 and V is TRBV12-3 or TRBV12-4; D gene ambiguous. Trimming shortened V by 5 bases and J by 5 bases, and 9 bases separated the two germline ends. The CDR3 consists of 12 residues. The CDR3 DNA sequence: TGTGCCAGCAGTGGACCCTGGGAGACCCAGTACTTC. Translating gives CASSGPWETQYF.

This clonotype was counted between two and nine times. An end of the junction differs from the germline gene, which may be a read error. The CDR3 region is CSARDAPELFF. CDR3 nucleotides: TGCAGTGCCAGAGATGCACCGGAGCTGTTTTTT. The rearrangement joins TRBV20-1 to TRBJ2-2; no clear D gene. The CDR3 is made up of 11 amino acids. From germline, CDR1 is DFQATT and CDR2 SNEGSKA (reference sequence).

This clonotype was counted only a few times. The chain has TRBV29-1 and TRBJ2-7; 7 bases match TRBD1. The length of the CDR3 is 14 residues. Germline trimming cut 3 bases from V and 5 bases from J; bases unmatched to any gene: 10. CDR1 is SQVTM, CDR2 ANQGSEA, per germline. The CDR3 spells CSVDRQGNSDEQYF. The CDR3 DNA follows: TGCAGCGTTGATCGACAGGGTAATTCGGACGAGCAGTACTTC.

The chain uses TRBV24-1 and TRBJ2-1, with D hard to call. This CDR3 has 12 residues. Germline V CDR1 and CDR2: KGHDR, SFDVKD. V lost 5 bases to trimming and J lost 4 bases, with 5 bases between them. The CDR3 sequence is CATSARYNEQFF. The CDR3 DNA follows: TGTGCCACCAGTGCCAGATACAATGAGCAGTTCTTC.

In the case of this clonotype: An end of the junction does not agree with germline; a read error may underlie this. The V call is TRBV20-1, the J call TRBJ2-7, with 11 bases lining up with TRBD2. The CDR3 is made up of 14 amino acids. Germline V lookup: CDR1 DFQATT, CDR2 SNEGSKA (reference sequence). The CDR3 reads CSARGTSGYYEQYF. CDR3 DNA sequence: TGCAGTGCCAGAGGGACTAGCGGATACTACGAGCAGTACTTC.

The chain employs TRBV29-1 and TRBJ1-1; D may be TRBD1 (6 bases). The V end lost 7 bases, the J end lost 0 bases, and 18 bases lay between the germline ends. The CDR3 covers 15 residues. The germline gives CDR1 SQVTM, CDR2 ANQGSEA. The CDR3 nucleotides read TGCAGCGGGGGGACAAGGGATCTTGTGAACACTGAAGCTTTCTTT. This translates into CSGGTRDLVNTEAFF.

The chain is built from TRBV7-9 and TRBJ1-2; 7 bases line up with TRBD1. With V trimmed by 4 bases and J by 2 bases, 4 bases remained unmatched. The CDR3 extends over 14 amino acids. Germline V lookup: CDR1 SEHNR, CDR2 FQNEAQ (reference sequence). CDR3: CASSYRGPNYGYTF. In DNA form, the CDR3 reads TGTGCCAGCAGCTACAGGGGACCGAACTATGGCTACACCTTC. The whole variable domain, filled in from reference TRBV7-9 and TRBJ1-2, reads DTGVSQNPRHKITKRGQNVTFRCDPISEHNRLYWYRQTLGQGPEFLTYFQNEAQLEKSRLLSDRFSAERPKGSFSTLEIQRTEQGDSAMYLCASSYRGPNYGYTFGSGTRLTVV.

Only a few counts were recorded for this clonotype. The rearrangement joins TRBV6-2 or TRBV6-3 to TRBJ2-1, with a possible D match to TRBD1 (5 bases). The CDR3 is made up of 16 amino acids. Germline values: CDR1 MNHEY, CDR2 SVGEGT. Deletions cut 0 bases from V and 7 bases from J, with 16 bases between. The CDR3 region is CASSYSVAGNKNEQFF. CDR3 DNA: TGTGCCAGCAGTTACTCTGTGGCAGGGAATAAGAATGAGCAGTTCTTC.

This sequence joins TRBV20-1 and TRBJ2-7; no definite D call. The germline V and J ends were trimmed by 2 bases and 0 bases, with 14 bases remaining between them. This CDR3 has 15 residues. From germline, CDR1 is DFQATT and CDR2 SNEGSKA (reference sequence). The chain's CDR3 is CSARCSWLDSYEQYF. CDR3 sequence (DNA): TGCAGTGCTAGATGTTCTTGGCTAGACTCCTACGAGCAGTACTTC.

The rearrangement joins TRBV7-9 to TRBJ2-7; TRBD1 aligns across 9 bases. The germline V gene has CDR1 SEHNR and CDR2 FQNEAQ (reference sequence). The ends lost 3 bases at V and 2 bases at J; junction bases unmatched: 8. The CDR3 covers 16 residues. The CDR3 is CASSFPSDRGTYEQYF. CDR3 DNA: TGTGCCAGCAGCTTCCCCTCTGACAGGGGGACCTACGAGCAGTACTTC.

This clonotype occurred a few times. This chain joins TRBV4-3 and TRBJ2-2; the match to TRBD2 covers 13 bases. V was pared by 3 bases and J by 6 bases, with 4 bases of the junction left unmatched. CDR1 and CDR2 from the germline V gene are LGHNA and YSLEER. The CDR3 loop spans 16 amino acids. CDR3 sequence (DNA): TGCGCCAGCAGCCAGGAACTAGCGGGAGGGGCCGGGGAGCTGTTTTTT. Encoded protein: CASSQELAGGAGELFF.

The chain carries TRBV14 and TRBJ2-5, with D perhaps matching TRBD2 (6 bases). Germline CDR1 and CDR2: SGHDN and FVKESK. The CDR3 runs to 16 residues. V lost 1 base and J 1 base, leaving 13 bases between the germline ends. As DNA, the CDR3 is TGTGCCAGCAGCCAAGGGAGGGTAATGCGCCAAGAGACCCAGTACTTC. This gives the protein CASSQGRVMRQETQYF. The variable domain in full, with the rest retrieved from reference TRBV14 and TRBJ2-5, is EAGVTQFPSHSVIEKGQTVTLRCDPISGHDNLYWYRRVMGKEIKFLLHFVKESKQDESGMPNNRFLAERTGGTYSTLKVQPAELEDSGVYFCASSQGRVMRQETQYFGPGTRLLVL.

This rearrangement joins TRBV5-4 to TRBJ2-7, with unresolved D. The germline V gene encodes CDR1 SGHNT and CDR2 YYREEE (reference sequence). The CDR3 has 14 amino acids. Trimming stripped 0 bases from V and 3 bases from J, with 10 bases between. The CDR3 sequence: CASSLGGFLYEQYF. In DNA form, the CDR3 reads TGTGCCAGCAGCTTGGGGGGATTCCTCTACGAGCAGTACTTC.

This sequence joins TRBV12-5 and TRBJ2-2; 7 bases are shared with TRBD2. Germline values: CDR1 LGHNT, CDR2 FRNRAP. V lost 7 bases to trimming and J lost 0 bases; unmatched junction nucleotides: 5. The CDR3 is 15 amino acids. The CDR3 here is CASALGGSNTGELFF. The CDR3 DNA is TGTGCTAGTGCCCTCGGGGGGTCGAACACCGGGGAGCTGTTTTTT.

The chain couples TRBV28 to TRBJ2-5; D is possibly TRBD1 or TRBD2 (6 bases each). Germline V gives CDR1 MDHEN, CDR2 SYDVKM. Deletions cut 8 bases from V and 7 bases from J, with 20 bases between. The CDR3 is 14 residues long. As DNA, the CDR3 is TGTGCCAGCCTCCGGGAGATGGGGGCTAGGACCCAGTACTTC. This gives the protein CASLREMGARTQYF.

This clonotype was observed many times. The chain employs TRBV29-1 and TRBJ2-7, with TRBD2 matching over 8 bases. The germline V gene has CDR1 SQVTM and CDR2 ANQGSEA. The V segment lost 4 bases and the J segment 3 bases; nucleotides outside the gene matches: 8. CDR3 size: 14 residues. CDR3 sequence: CSVAPGLGVYEQYF. CDR3 nucleotide sequence: TGCAGCGTTGCCCCGGGACTAGGGGTCTACGAGCAGTACTTC.

CDR3 sequence: CASSIRGSSAPYEQYF. CDR3 DNA: TGTGCCAGTAGTATTAGGGGCTCTTCGGCCCCCTACGAGCAGTACTTC. The gene calls are TRBV19 and TRBJ2-7; possibly TRBD1 for D (5 bases). The CDR3 is 16 residues long. V gave up 3 bases and J gave up 2 bases, with 17 bases separating them. Germline V gives CDR1 LNHDA, CDR2 SQIVND (reference sequence). Full variable domain (remainder filled in from reference TRBV19 and TRBJ2-7): DGGITQSPKYLFRKEGQNVTLSCEQNLNHDAMYWYRQDPGQGLRLIYYSQIVNDFQKGDIAEGYSVSREKKESFPLTVTSAQKNPTAFYLCASSIRGSSAPYEQYFGPGTRLTVT.

The sample holds a few counts of this clonotype. The V gene is TRBV7-6, the J gene TRBJ2-3; D not resolved. V lost 3 bases to trimming and J lost 0 bases, with 10 bases between them. CDR1 is SGHVS and CDR2 is FNYEAQ in the germline V gene. The CDR3 sequence is 15 residues long. CDR3 amino acids: CASSLRRSSTDTQYF. CDR3 DNA: TGTGCCAGCAGCTTGAGGAGATCTAGCACAGATACGCAGTATTTT.